The 20 T cell receptor beta chains reported below all come from one sample, sequenced in a study of blood T cell repertoires in COVID-19. Profiled with immunoSEQ multiplex PCR; TCRdb holds only in-frame clones, not every one. The table includes 70,000 to 95,000 clones, about 89% detected once. Sample: peripheral blood. The receptors here all came from a woman aged 45 to 65 in a cohort sampled during active COVID-19.

The V call is TRBV5-6, the J call TRBJ1-2; D unresolved. This CDR3 comprises 13 residues. Germline values: CDR1 SGHDT, CDR2 YYEEEE. V was trimmed by 4 bases and J by 8 bases, leaving 15 bases between them. CDR3 sequence: CASSLGSTGGYTF. CDR3 bases: TGTGCCAGCAGCCTCGGATCGACGGGAGGCTACACCTTC.

This clone was detected once. The chain carries TRBV18 and TRBJ2-7, with TRBD1 matching 7 bases. The CDR3 has 15 amino acids. Per the germline V gene, CDR1 is KGHSH and CDR2 is LQKENI. The V gene end was trimmed by 3 bases and the J gene end by 3 bases; junction bases not matched to a gene: 8. CDR3: CASSPDRSNFYEQYF. In nucleotides, the CDR3 is TGTGCCAGCTCACCGGACAGGTCTAACTTCTACGAGCAGTACTTC.

The chain employs TRBV3-1 (or the pseudogene TRBV3-2) and TRBJ1-2, with TRBD1 matching 8 bases. The length of the CDR3 is 15 residues. Trimming removed 0 bases from V and 8 bases from J; junction bases left unmatched: 8. CDR1 and CDR2 (germline): LGHDT, YNNKEL (reference sequence). In DNA, the CDR3 is TGTGCCAGCAGCCAAGAACACCAGGGGGCAAACGGCTACACCTTC. It encodes CASSQEHQGANGYTF.

This clone was counted a few times. V and J are TRBV19 and TRBJ1-5; possible D gene TRBD1, 5 bases. The CDR3 consists of 15 residues. Looked up from germline, CDR1 is LNHDA and CDR2 is SQIVND (reference sequence). The germline V and J ends were trimmed by 7 bases and 5 bases, with 18 bases remaining between them. In nucleotides, the CDR3 is TGTGCCAGTACCGAGTATAGGGGCACTTATCAGCCCCAGCATTTT. Its protein product is CASTEYRGTYQPQHF. The full variable domain, completed using reference TRBV19 and TRBJ1-5, is DGGITQSPKYLFRKEGQNVTLSCEQNLNHDAMYWYRQDPGQGLRLIYYSQIVNDFQKGDIAEGYSVSREKKESFPLTVTSAQKNPTAFYLCASTEYRGTYQPQHFGDGTRLSIL.

The CDR3 DNA reads as TGTGCCAGCGCCGTAGCGGGTGGGTACTACAATGAGCAGTTCTTC. Translating gives CASAVAGGYYNEQFF. The rearrangement links TRBV19 to TRBJ2-1; 7 positions match TRBD2. Losses at the gene ends were 9 bases for V and 3 bases for J; bases not matched to a gene: 11. The CDR3 totals 15 residues. Germline-derived CDR1 and CDR2 are LNHDA and SQIVND (reference sequence).

This clone was picked up one time. As DNA, the CDR3 is TGTGCCAGCAGCGTTCCGGGACAGGGTTTGTCCGGGGAGCTGTTTTTT. This translates into CASSVPGQGLSGELFF. This chain joins TRBV5-4 and TRBJ2-2; 9 bases map to TRBD1. J gave up 6 bases and V 4 bases, and 10 bases lay outside the gene matches. This CDR3 has 16 amino acids. Germline CDR1 reads SGHNT; CDR2 reads YYREEE (reference sequence). The full variable domain, completed using reference TRBV5-4 and TRBJ2-2, is ETGVTQSPTHLIKTRGQQVTLRCSSQSGHNTVSWYQQALGQGPQFIFQYYREEENGRGNFPPRFSGLQFPNYSSELNVNALELDDSALYLCASSVPGQGLSGELFFGEGSRLTVL.

The V call is TRBV11-3, the J call TRBJ2-3, with 10 nucleotides matching TRBD1. Per germline, CDR1 SGHNT and CDR2 YENEEA. CDR3 size: 15 residues. Trimming removed 2 bases from V and 4 bases from J; junction bases left unmatched: 3. The CDR3 region has the DNA TGTGCCAGCAGCTTACCGGGACAGGGGTCAGATACGCAGTATTTT. Translated: CASSLPGQGSDTQYF. Variable domain in full (rest from reference TRBV11-3 and TRBJ2-3): EAGVVQSPRYKIIEKKQPVAFWCNPISGHNTLYWYLQNLGQGPELLIRYENEEAVDDSQLPKDRFSAERLKGVDSTLKIQPAELGDSAVYLCASSLPGQGSDTQYFGPGTRLTVL.

This sequence joins TRBV18 and TRBJ1-1; 7 nucleotides agree with TRBD1. Germline V gene lookup returns CDR1 KGHSH and CDR2 LQKENI. The CDR3 is 17 amino acids. J lost 2 bases, V lost 4 bases, and 13 bases had no gene match. The CDR3: CASSLYSDRTGNTEAFF. As DNA, the CDR3 is TGTGCCAGCTCACTTTACTCGGACAGGACTGGCAACACTGAAGCTTTCTTT.

The genes are TRBV2 and TRBJ1-1, with D unclear. Germline CDR1 SNHLY, CDR2 FYNNEI. The V end was cut by 8 bases, the J end by 1 base, with 17 bases between. The CDR3 length is 15 residues. CDR3 residues: CASPGPLGQNTEAFF. The CDR3 bases are TGTGCCAGCCCTGGCCCTCTGGGCCAGAACACTGAAGCTTTCTTT.

V usage is TRBV3-1 (or the pseudogene TRBV3-2) and J usage is TRBJ1-1, with 9 bases matching TRBD1. After removal of 3 bases from V and 10 bases from J, the junction contained 6 bases not matched to a gene. The CDR3 extends over 13 amino acids. Germline lookup yields CDR1 LGHDT and CDR2 YNNKEL (reference sequence). CDR3 protein: CASSQDRGRGAFF. The CDR3 coding sequence is TGTGCCAGCAGCCAGGACAGGGGTAGGGGAGCTTTCTTT.

This sequence joins TRBV3-1 (or the pseudogene TRBV3-2) and TRBJ1-3, with 8 bases identical to TRBD1. Germline V gene sequence: CDR1 LGHDT, CDR2 YNNKEL (reference sequence). This CDR3 is 19 amino acids long. V was clipped by 5 bases and J by 2 bases; unmatched bases: 17. The CDR3 DNA reads as TGTGCCAGCAGCGCTACTAATTACAGGGGGACGTGGACTGGAAACACCATATATTTT. Amino acids: CASSATNYRGTWTGNTIYF.

This clone was counted a single time. This sequence joins TRBV7-9 and TRBJ2-1, with a tentative D call TRBD1 (5 bases). The CDR3 extends over 13 amino acids. With 0 bases removed from V and 5 bases from J, the gap between germline ends came to 5 bases. Germline CDR1 is SEHNR and CDR2 is FQNEAQ (reference sequence). As DNA, the CDR3 is TGTGCCAGCAGCTTAGCGGGGCACAATGAGCAGTTCTTC. As protein: CASSLAGHNEQFF.

The V call is TRBV10-2, the J call TRBJ2-5, with 8 bases matching TRBD2. The germline V gene encodes CDR1 WSHSY and CDR2 SAAADI. This CDR3 region has 16 residues. The ends lost 0 bases at V and 5 bases at J; junction bases unmatched: 8. The CDR3 coding sequence is TGCGCCAGCAGTGAGTCAAGCGGGAGTTTGTCGGAGACCCAGTACTTC. Protein sequence: CASSESSGSLSETQYF.

The chain links TRBV19 to TRBJ2-3; the match to TRBD1 covers 8 bases. From germline, CDR1 is LNHDA and CDR2 SQIVND (reference sequence). This CDR3 spans 15 amino acids. The V segment lost 4 bases and the J segment 2 bases; nucleotides outside the gene matches: 5. This CDR3 is CASSTGQVITDTQYF. The CDR3 nucleotides are TGTGCCAGTAGTACGGGACAGGTTATCACAGATACGCAGTATTTT.

The chain couples TRBV5-1 to TRBJ2-5; possible D gene TRBD2, 5 bases. The germline V and J ends were trimmed by 1 base and 1 base, with 14 bases remaining between them. The CDR3 is 16 amino acids. Germline values: CDR1 SGHRS, CDR2 YFSETQ. CDR3 in DNA: TGCGCCAGCAGCTTGTTAGACTCTGGGAGCCAAGAGACCCAGTACTTC. Its protein product is CASSLLDSGSQETQYF.

The V call is TRBV28, the J call TRBJ1-1; TRBD1 might be the D (6 bases). CDR1 and CDR2 from the germline V gene are MDHEN and SYDVKM. V gave up 4 bases and J gave up 1 base, with 13 bases separating them. This CDR3 region has 15 residues. The CDR3 here is CASSSGGQQNTEAFF. The CDR3 bases are TGTGCCAGCAGTTCGGGTGGACAGCAGAACACTGAAGCTTTCTTT.

This chain uses TRBV27 with TRBJ2-5, with TRBD1 as a possible D gene (5 bases). V lost 6 bases to trimming and J lost 1 base, with 15 bases between them. The germline V gene has CDR1 MNHEY and CDR2 SMNVEV (reference sequence). The CDR3 has 15 residues. The DNA for the CDR3 is TGTGCCAGCAGACCTAGTTGGGGCGGCCAAGAGACCCAGTACTTC. This encodes CASRPSWGGQETQYF.

This chain links TRBV6-6 with TRBJ2-5, with D perhaps matching TRBD1 (6 bases). V lost 2 bases to trimming and J lost 1 base, with 8 bases between them. Germline values: CDR1 MNHNY, CDR2 SVGAGI (reference sequence). The CDR3 is 14 residues long. The CDR3 nucleotides are TGTGCCAGCAGTTACGGGGGCTCCCAAGAGACCCAGTACTTC. Amino acid sequence: CASSYGGSQETQYF.

The J gene is TRBJ1-1, the V gene TRBV10-3; 11 nucleotides match TRBD1. The CDR3 has 16 residues. J lost 4 bases, V lost 9 bases, and 13 bases had no gene match. Germline V gives CDR1 ENHRY, CDR2 SYGVKD. The chain's CDR3 is CAISKGQGGFGTEAFF. In DNA, the CDR3 is TGTGCCATTTCAAAGGGACAGGGGGGCTTTGGCACTGAAGCTTTCTTT.

V and J are TRBV5-1 and TRBJ2-5; D gene unclear. The CDR3 runs to 12 residues. Trimming took off 6 bases at V and 7 bases at J, with 13 bases between the two ends. CDR1 SGHRS and CDR2 YFSETQ come from the germline V gene. The CDR3 region has the DNA TGCGCCAGCACTACAACCACGGGGACCCAGTACTTC. It encodes CASTTTTGTQYF. The variable domain in full, completed from reference TRBV5-1 and TRBJ2-5, reads KAGVTQTPRYLIKTRGQQVTLSCSPISGHRSVSWYQQTPGQGLQFLFEYFSETQRNKGNFPGRFSGRQFSNSRSEMNVSTLELGDSALYLCASTTTTGTQYFGPGTRLLVL.